The source of this T cell receptor (beta chain) is a study of blood T cell repertoires in COVID-19. About the research overall: COVID-19 samples, acute and convalescent, were from the United States, Italy and Spain. PBMCs, B-cell-depleted T cells, or T cells were the source of the cDNA or gDNA that made up the material.

How the authors handled the data: Reference gene primer amplification gave estimated nucleated cell counts. This table comes from immunoSEQ multiplex PCR, and its TCRdb copy is limited to in-frame clones, with some not included. V, J and clone size reflect that table, while D and trimming were determined from the DNA. The sample lists 90,000 to 130,000 clones, around 90% occurring once. The CDR3 is 15 residues long. V lost 5 bases and J lost 0, with 13 bases in between. The germline V gene has CDR1 LNHDA and CDR2 SQIVND (reference sequence). The sequencing sample was made of peripheral blood. The chain joins TRBV19 to TRBJ1-1; D is perhaps TRBD1 (6 bases). The clonotype originates from a woman aged 50 to 60 with acute or convalescent COVID-19. DNA of the CDR3: TGTGCCAGTAGTTCGCGGGGGGGCATGAACACTGAAGCTTTCTTT. Translated, it gives CASSSRGGMNTEAFF.